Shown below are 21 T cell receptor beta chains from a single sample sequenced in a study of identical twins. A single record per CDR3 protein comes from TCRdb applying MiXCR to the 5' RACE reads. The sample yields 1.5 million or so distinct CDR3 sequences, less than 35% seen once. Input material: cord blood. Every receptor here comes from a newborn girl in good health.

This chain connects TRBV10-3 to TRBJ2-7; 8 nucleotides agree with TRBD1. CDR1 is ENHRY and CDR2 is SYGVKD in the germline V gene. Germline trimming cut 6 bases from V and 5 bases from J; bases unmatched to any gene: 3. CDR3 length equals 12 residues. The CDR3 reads CAISNRGDEQYF. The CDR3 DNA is TGTGCCATCAGCAACAGGGGGGACGAGCAGTACTTC.

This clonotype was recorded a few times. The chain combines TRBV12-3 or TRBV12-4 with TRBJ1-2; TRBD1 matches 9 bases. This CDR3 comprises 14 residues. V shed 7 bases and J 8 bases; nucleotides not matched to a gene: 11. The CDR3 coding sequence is TGTGCCAGCACCCCGGACAGGGGAGTTCGGGGCTACACCTTC. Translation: CASTPDRGVRGYTF.

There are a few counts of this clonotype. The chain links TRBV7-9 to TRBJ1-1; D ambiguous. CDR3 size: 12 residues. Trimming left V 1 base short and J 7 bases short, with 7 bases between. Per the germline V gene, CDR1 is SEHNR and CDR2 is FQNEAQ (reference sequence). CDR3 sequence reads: CASSLGGFEAFF. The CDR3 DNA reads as TGTGCCAGCAGCTTAGGTGGTTTTGAAGCTTTCTTT.

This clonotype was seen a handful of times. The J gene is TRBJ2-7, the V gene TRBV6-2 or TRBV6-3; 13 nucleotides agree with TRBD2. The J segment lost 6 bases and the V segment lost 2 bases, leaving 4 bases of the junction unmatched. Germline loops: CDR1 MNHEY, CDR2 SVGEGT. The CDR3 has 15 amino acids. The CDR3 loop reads CASSYLGLAGVEQYF. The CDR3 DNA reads TGTGCCAGCAGTTACCTAGGACTAGCGGGAGTCGAGCAGTACTTC.

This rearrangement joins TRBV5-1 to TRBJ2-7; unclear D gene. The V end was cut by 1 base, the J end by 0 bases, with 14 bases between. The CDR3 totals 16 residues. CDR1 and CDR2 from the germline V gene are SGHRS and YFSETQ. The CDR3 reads CASSLQDSIISYEQYF. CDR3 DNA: TGCGCCAGCAGCTTGCAAGACTCGATTATCTCCTACGAGCAGTACTTC.

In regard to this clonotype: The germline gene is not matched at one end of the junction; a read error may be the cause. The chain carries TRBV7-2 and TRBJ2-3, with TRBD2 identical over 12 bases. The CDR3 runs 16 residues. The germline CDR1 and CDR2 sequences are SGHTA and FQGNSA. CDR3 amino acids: CASGLWPTSGSVTQYF. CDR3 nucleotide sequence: TGTGCCAGCGGCTTATGGCCGACTAGCGGGAGTGTAACGCAGTATTTT.

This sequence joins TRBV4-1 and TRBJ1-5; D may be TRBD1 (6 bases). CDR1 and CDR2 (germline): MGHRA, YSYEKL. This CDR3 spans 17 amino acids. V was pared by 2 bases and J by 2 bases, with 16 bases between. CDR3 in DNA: TGCGCCAGCAGCCAAAATCTCGGGGGGCAGGGCAATCAGCCCCAGCATTTT. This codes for CASSQNLGGQGNQPQHF.

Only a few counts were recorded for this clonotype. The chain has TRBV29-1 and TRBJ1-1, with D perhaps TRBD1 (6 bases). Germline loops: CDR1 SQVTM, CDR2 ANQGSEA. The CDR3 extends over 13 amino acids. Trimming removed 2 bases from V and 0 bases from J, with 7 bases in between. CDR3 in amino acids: CSVEYRVNTEAFF. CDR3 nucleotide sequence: TGCAGCGTTGAATACAGGGTGAACACTGAAGCTTTCTTT.

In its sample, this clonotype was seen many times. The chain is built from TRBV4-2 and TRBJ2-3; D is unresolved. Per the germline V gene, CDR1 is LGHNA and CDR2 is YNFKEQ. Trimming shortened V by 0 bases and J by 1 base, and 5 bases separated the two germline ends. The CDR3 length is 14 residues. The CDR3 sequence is CASSQDDRTDTQYF. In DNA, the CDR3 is TGTGCCAGCAGCCAAGACGACCGCACAGATACGCAGTATTTT.

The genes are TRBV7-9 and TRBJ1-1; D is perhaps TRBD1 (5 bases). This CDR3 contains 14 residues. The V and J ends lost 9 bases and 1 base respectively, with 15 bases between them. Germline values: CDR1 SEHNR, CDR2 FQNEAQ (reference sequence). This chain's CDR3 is CASTGGRPNTEAFF. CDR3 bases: TGTGCCAGTACCGGGGGAAGGCCGAACACTGAAGCTTTCTTT.

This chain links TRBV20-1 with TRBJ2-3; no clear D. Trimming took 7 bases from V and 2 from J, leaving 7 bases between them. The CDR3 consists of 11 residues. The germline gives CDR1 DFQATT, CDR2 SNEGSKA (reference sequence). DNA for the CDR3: TGCAGTGGGACCCACACAGATACGCAGTATTTT. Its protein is CSGTHTDTQYF.

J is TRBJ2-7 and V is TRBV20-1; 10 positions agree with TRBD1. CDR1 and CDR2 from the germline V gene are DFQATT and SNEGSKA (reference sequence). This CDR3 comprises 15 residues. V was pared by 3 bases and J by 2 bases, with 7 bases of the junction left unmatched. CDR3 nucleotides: TGCAGTGCTAGCCCGGGGACAGGGGTCACCTACGAGCAGTACTTC. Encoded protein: CSASPGTGVTYEQYF.

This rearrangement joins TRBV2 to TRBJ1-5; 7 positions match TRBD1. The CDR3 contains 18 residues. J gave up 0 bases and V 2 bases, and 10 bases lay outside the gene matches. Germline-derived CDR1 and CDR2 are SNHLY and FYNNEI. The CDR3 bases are TGTGCCAGCAGTGAAAGAGGGGGCTCGGGGTATAGCAATCAGCCCCAGCATTTT. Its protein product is CASSERGGSGYSNQPQHF.

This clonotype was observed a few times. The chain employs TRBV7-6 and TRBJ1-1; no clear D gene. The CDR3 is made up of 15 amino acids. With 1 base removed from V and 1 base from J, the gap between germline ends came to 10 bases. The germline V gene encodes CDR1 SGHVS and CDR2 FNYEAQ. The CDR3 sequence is CASSLGPSPNTEAFF. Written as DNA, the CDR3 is TGTGCCAGCAGCTTAGGCCCCTCCCCGAACACTGAAGCTTTCTTT. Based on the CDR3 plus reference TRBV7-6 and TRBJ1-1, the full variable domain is GAGVSQSPRYKVTKRGQDVALRCDPISGHVSLYWYRQALGQGPEFLTYFNYEAQQDKSGLPNDRFSAERPEGSISTLTIQRTEQRDSAMYRCASSLGPSPNTEAFFGQGTRLTVV.

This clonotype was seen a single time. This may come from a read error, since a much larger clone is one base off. In DNA, the CDR3 is TGTGCCAGCAGTTCCAACAGGGTGAAAGGGCAGTACTTC. This encodes CASSSNRVKGQYF. J is TRBJ2-5 and V is TRBV27; TRBD1 might be the D (6 bases). Germline V CDR1 and CDR2: MNHEY, SMNVEV (reference sequence). The CDR3 has 13 amino acids. The V end lost 4 bases, the J end lost 11 bases, and 17 bases lay between the germline ends.

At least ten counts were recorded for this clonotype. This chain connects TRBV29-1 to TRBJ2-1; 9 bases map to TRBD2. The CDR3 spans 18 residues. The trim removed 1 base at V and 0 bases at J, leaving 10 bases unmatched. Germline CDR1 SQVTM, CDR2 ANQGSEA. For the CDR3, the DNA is TGCAGCGTTGAAGGCGGGAGGGCCTTTTCTAGCTCCTACAATGAGCAGTTCTTC. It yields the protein CSVEGGRAFSSSYNEQFF.

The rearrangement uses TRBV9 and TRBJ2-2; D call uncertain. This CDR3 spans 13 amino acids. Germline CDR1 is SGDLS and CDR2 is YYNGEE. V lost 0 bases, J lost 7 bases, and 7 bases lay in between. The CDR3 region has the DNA TGTGCCAGCAGCGTAGCGGTGCTCGGGGAGCTGTTTTTT. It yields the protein CASSVAVLGELFF.

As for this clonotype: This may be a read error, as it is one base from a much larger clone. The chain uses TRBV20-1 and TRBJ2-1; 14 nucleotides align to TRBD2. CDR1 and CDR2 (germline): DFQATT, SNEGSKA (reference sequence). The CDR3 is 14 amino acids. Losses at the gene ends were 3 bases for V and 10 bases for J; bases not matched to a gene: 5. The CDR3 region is CSARTSGRAYEQFF. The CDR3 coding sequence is TGCAGTGCTAGGACTAGCGGGAGGGCCTACGAGCAGTTCTTC.

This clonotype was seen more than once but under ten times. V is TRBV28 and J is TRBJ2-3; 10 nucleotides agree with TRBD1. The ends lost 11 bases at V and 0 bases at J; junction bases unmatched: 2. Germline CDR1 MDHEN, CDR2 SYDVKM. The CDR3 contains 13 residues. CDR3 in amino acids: CAGGQGSTDTQYF. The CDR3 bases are TGTGCCGGGGGACAGGGGAGCACAGATACGCAGTATTTT.

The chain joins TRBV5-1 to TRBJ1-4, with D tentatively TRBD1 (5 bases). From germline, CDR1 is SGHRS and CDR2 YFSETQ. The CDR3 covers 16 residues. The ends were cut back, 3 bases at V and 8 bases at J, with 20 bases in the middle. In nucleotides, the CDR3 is TGCGCCAGCAGCTCGGGCCGGACAACCTGGAAGGAAAAACTGTTTTTT. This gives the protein CASSSGRTTWKEKLFF.

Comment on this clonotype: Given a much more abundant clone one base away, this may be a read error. CDR3 DNA: TGTGCCATCAGGACAGGGGGCAATGAGCAGTACTTC. Protein sequence: CAIRTGGNEQYF. The genes are TRBV10-3 and TRBJ2-5; 10 bases are a match to TRBD1. The CDR3 spans 12 residues. V trimming: 6 bases; J trimming: 11 bases; junction bases outside the gene matches: 6. Per the germline V gene, CDR1 is ENHRY and CDR2 is SYGVKD.